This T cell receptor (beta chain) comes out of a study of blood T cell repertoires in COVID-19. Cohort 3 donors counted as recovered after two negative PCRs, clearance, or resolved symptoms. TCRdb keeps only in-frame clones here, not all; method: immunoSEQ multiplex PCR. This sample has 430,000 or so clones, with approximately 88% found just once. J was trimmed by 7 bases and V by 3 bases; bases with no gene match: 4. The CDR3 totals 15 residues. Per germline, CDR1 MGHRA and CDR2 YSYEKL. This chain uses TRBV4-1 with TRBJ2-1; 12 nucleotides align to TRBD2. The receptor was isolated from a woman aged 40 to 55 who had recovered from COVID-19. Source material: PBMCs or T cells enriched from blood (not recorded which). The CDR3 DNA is TGCGCCAGCAGCCATCGTCTAGCGGGAGGGAATGAGCAGTTCTTC. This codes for CASSHRLAGGNEQFF.